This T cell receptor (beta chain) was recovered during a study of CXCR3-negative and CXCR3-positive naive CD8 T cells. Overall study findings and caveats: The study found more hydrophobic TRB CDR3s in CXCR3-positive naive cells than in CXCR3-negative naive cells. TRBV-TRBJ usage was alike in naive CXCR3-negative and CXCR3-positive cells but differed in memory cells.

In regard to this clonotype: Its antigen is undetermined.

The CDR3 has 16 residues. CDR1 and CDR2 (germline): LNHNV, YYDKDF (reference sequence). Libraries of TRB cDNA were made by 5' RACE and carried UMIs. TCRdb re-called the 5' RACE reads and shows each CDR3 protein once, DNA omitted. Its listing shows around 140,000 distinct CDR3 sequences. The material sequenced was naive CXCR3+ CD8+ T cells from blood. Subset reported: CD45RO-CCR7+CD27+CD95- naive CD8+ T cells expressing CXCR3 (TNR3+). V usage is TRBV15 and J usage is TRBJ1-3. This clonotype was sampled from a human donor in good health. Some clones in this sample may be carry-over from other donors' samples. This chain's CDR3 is CATSRAAGRSGNTIYF.